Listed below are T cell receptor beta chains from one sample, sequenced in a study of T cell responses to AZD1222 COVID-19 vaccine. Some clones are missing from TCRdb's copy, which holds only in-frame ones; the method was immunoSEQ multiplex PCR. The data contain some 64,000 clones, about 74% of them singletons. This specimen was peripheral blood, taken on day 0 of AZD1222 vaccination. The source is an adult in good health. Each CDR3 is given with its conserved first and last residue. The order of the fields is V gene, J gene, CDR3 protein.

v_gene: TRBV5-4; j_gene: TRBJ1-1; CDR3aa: CASSSASKGGTEAFF
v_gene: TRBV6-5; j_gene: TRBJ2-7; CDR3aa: CASSPTGRYEQYF
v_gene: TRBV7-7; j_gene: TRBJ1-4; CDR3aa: CASSAGPGEKLFF
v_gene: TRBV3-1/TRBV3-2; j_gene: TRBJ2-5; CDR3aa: CASSQFQETQYF
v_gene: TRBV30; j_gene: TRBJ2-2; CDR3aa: CAWSVGTSGACTGELFF
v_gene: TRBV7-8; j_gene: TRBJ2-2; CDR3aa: CASSSHPPGQGRTGELFF
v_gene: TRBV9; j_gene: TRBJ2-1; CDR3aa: CASSVSGGHNEQFF
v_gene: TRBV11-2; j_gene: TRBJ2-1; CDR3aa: CASRETSGGTPNEQFF
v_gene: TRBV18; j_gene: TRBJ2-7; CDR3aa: CASSPRQGHSYEQYF
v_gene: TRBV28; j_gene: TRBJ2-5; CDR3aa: CASSPRLAGYQETQYF
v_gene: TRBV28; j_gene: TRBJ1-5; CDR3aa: CASISYAGIRVGNQPQHF
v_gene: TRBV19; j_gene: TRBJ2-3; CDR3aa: CASTGTASTDTQYF
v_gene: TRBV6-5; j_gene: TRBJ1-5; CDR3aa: CAITDRANQPQHF
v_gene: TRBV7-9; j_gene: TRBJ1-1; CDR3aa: CASTPGDGYTEAFF
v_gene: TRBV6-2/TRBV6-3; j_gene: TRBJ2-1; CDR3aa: CASSYSSAPYNEQFF
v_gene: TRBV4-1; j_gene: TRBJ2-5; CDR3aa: CASSQETGGTQYF
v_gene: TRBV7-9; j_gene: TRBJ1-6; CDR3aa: CASSLHTEPLHF